Presented here are 31 T cell receptor beta chains from one specimen sequenced in a study of blood T cell repertoires in COVID-19. Produced via immunoSEQ multiplex PCR; TCRdb's table is partial and in-frame only. The table shows some 300,000 clones, with about 88% occurring only once. Sequenced material: peripheral blood. These receptors all come from a man aged 70 or older with acute or convalescent COVID-19.

The CDR3 bases are TGTGCCAGCAGCTTGGGAGTTTCTTCACCCCTCCACTTT. Its translation is CASSLGVSSPLHF. This sequence joins TRBV7-6 and TRBJ1-6; D remains ambiguous. The germline CDR1 and CDR2 sequences are SGHVS and FNYEAQ. Trimming left V 3 bases short and J 9 bases short, with 9 bases between. This CDR3 comprises 13 residues.

This clone appeared once. The V and J genes are TRBV28 and TRBJ1-2; 9 nucleotides align to TRBD1. CDR1 is MDHEN, CDR2 SYDVKM, per germline. Losses at the gene ends were 3 bases for V and 7 bases for J; bases not matched to a gene: 6. The CDR3 has 14 residues. The CDR3 loop reads CASSLVTGGGGYTF. CDR3 sequence (DNA): TGTGCCAGCAGTTTGGTGACAGGGGGAGGTGGCTACACCTTC.

V is TRBV15 and J is TRBJ1-2; D unresolved. Looked up from germline, CDR1 is LNHNV and CDR2 is YYDKDF (reference sequence). CDR3 length: 15 residues. V lost 5 bases, J lost 1 base, and 14 bases lay in between. The CDR3 DNA sequence: TGTGCCACCAGCCCTGGAGTATCCTATAACTATGGCTACACCTTC. It translates to CATSPGVSYNYGYTF.

This chain joins TRBV5-1 and TRBJ2-3; D is unresolved. Trimming removed 3 bases at V and 1 base at J, with 6 bases between. The CDR3 covers 13 residues. Per germline, CDR1 SGHRS and CDR2 YFSETQ. This chain's CDR3 is CASSYRGTDTQYF. CDR3 nucleotide sequence: TGCGCCAGCAGCTACCGGGGCACAGATACGCAGTATTTT.

The V gene is TRBV28, the J gene TRBJ2-2, with a possible D match to TRBD2 (6 bases). CDR3 length: 15 amino acids. With 3 bases removed from V and 0 bases from J, the gap between germline ends came to 8 bases. Germline-derived CDR1 and CDR2 are MDHEN and SYDVKM. In DNA form, the CDR3 reads TGTGCCAGCAGTTTTTCGGGGGCGAACACCGGGGAGCTGTTTTTT. This translates into CASSFSGANTGELFF.

V usage is TRBV28 and J usage is TRBJ1-2; TRBD1 aligns across 7 bases. The ends lost 4 bases at V and 4 bases at J; junction bases unmatched: 9. Per the germline V gene, CDR1 is MDHEN and CDR2 is SYDVKM. This CDR3 contains 15 residues. CDR3 sequence reads: CASSSGRGQTYGYTF. CDR3 DNA: TGTGCCAGCAGTTCCGGTAGGGGGCAGACCTATGGCTACACCTTC.

This clone was counted between two and nine times. This rearrangement joins TRBV14 to TRBJ2-7; possible D gene TRBD2, 5 bases. The V gene's germline CDR1 is SGHDN and CDR2 FVKESK. The CDR3 is 15 residues long. Between the trimmed V and J ends, which lost 2 bases and 3 bases, there was a span of 14 bases. In nucleotides, the CDR3 is TGTGCCAGCAGCCAATGGGCTAGCTGGGACTACGAGCAGTACTTC. Translation gives CASSQWASWDYEQYF.

The rearrangement links TRBV19 to TRBJ2-3; TRBD1 matches at 9 bases. The V gene end was trimmed by 5 bases and the J gene end by 4 bases; junction bases not matched to a gene: 10. The CDR3 runs to 16 residues. Per germline, CDR1 LNHDA and CDR2 SQIVND (reference sequence). CDR3 nucleotides: TGTGCCAGTAGTGGCCGGGACAGGGAGGTTCCAGATACGCAGTATTTT. Encoded protein: CASSGRDREVPDTQYF.

The chain uses TRBV5-1 and TRBJ2-2, with D maybe TRBD1 (6 bases). Between the trimmed V and J ends, which lost 0 bases and 7 bases, there was a span of 13 bases. Germline values: CDR1 SGHRS, CDR2 YFSETQ. The CDR3 has 15 amino acids. CDR3 coding DNA: TGCGCCAGCAGCTTGGCAGACAGGACGAACGGGGAGCTGTTTTTT. Translating it yields CASSLADRTNGELFF. The full variable domain, rest sourced from reference TRBV5-1 and TRBJ2-2, is KAGVTQTPRYLIKTRGQQVTLSCSPISGHRSVSWYQQTPGQGLQFLFEYFSETQRNKGNFPGRFSGRQFSNSRSEMNVSTLELGDSALYLCASSLADRTNGELFFGEGSRLTVL.

The chain is built from TRBV5-4 and TRBJ2-3; D perhaps matches TRBD2 (7 bases). CDR1 and CDR2 from the germline V gene are SGHNT and YYREEE (reference sequence). V was shortened by 10 bases and J by 2 bases, with 17 bases between the two germline ends. The CDR3 is made up of 14 amino acids. CDR3: CAGGGPSVTDTQYF. DNA for the CDR3: TGTGCCGGGGGGGGGCCTAGCGTCACAGATACGCAGTATTTT.

The chain joins TRBV5-1 to TRBJ1-4; 8 bases agree with TRBD1. Germline CDR1 SGHRS, CDR2 YFSETQ. The V and J ends lost 4 bases and 3 bases, in that order; junction bases with no gene match: 5. CDR3 size: 15 residues. This CDR3 is CASSELRGPNEKLFF. The CDR3 DNA reads TGCGCCAGCAGCGAACTCAGGGGGCCTAATGAAAAACTGTTTTTT.

This clone was seen once. The V gene is TRBV2, the J gene TRBJ1-1; possible D gene TRBD1, 6 bases. The CDR3 is 13 amino acids. CDR1 and CDR2 (germline): SNHLY, FYNNEI. Trimming pared 5 bases from V and 2 bases from J, leaving 9 bases between. The CDR3 sequence is CASSRDTNTEAFF. In DNA form, the CDR3 reads TGTGCCAGCAGTCGGGACACTAACACTGAAGCTTTCTTT.

J is TRBJ1-3 and V is TRBV28; perhaps TRBD1 as D (5 bases). Germline V CDR1 and CDR2: MDHEN, SYDVKM. The CDR3 contains 15 residues. V lost 2 bases and J 0 bases, leaving 8 bases between the germline ends. CDR3: CASSLRQISGNTIYF. The CDR3 DNA reads as TGTGCCAGCAGTTTAAGACAGATCTCTGGAAACACCATATATTTT.

The chain's CDR3 is CASSREGWSPLHF. CDR3 in DNA: TGTGCCAGCAGTCGGGAGGGATGGTCACCCCTCCACTTT. This chain connects TRBV7-9 to TRBJ1-6; no clear D. V was clipped by 6 bases and J by 10 bases, with 13 bases between them. Germline V gene lookup returns CDR1 SEHNR and CDR2 FQNEAQ (reference sequence). This CDR3 is built from 13 residues.

On this clone: Other DNA sequences of this sample code for an identical CDR3. The V call is TRBV9, the J call TRBJ2-5, with D hard to call. The V and J ends lost 4 bases and 3 bases respectively, with 10 bases between them. Germline V gives CDR1 SGDLS, CDR2 YYNGEE. The CDR3 consists of 13 residues. The CDR3 nucleotides are TGTGCCAGCAGCTTCTCAACAGAAGAGACCCAGTACTTC. It specifies CASSFSTEETQYF.

This chain connects TRBV30 to TRBJ2-7; weak D call: TRBD1 (5 bases). The CDR3 contains 15 residues. Germline lookup yields CDR1 GTSNPN and CDR2 SVGIG (reference sequence). Between the trimmed V and J ends, which lost 1 base and 2 bases, there was a span of 15 bases. The CDR3 DNA sequence: TGTGCCTGGAGTGCCCTCGACAGACTGACCTACGAGCAGTACTTC. Its protein is CAWSALDRLTYEQYF.

This chain uses TRBV7-8 with TRBJ2-5; 8 bases agree with TRBD1. Germline V lookup: CDR1 SGHVS, CDR2 FQNEAQ. The CDR3 runs 18 residues. J lost 4 bases, V lost 2 bases, and 15 bases had no gene match. In nucleotides, the CDR3 is TGTGCCAGCAGCTTAAAGGGGGTCCAGGGGGCGCGGGGAGAGACCCAGTACTTC. This gives the protein CASSLKGVQGARGETQYF.

The rearrangement joins TRBV6-6 to TRBJ2-1; no reliable D call. The ends were cut back, 4 bases at V and 7 bases at J, with 5 bases in the middle. The CDR3 consists of 11 residues. The germline V gene encodes CDR1 MNHNY and CDR2 SVGAGI (reference sequence). The CDR3 here is CASSFSNEQFF. The DNA for the CDR3 is TGTGCCAGCAGTTTTTCGAATGAGCAGTTCTTC.

The chain is built from TRBV2 and TRBJ1-6; the D gene is possibly TRBD1 (6 bases). Germline V gives CDR1 SNHLY, CDR2 FYNNEI. Trimming removed 6 bases from V and 13 bases from J, with 16 bases in between. CDR3 length: 13 amino acids. In DNA form, the CDR3 reads TGTGCCAGCAGCGAGAGGGGGATATTCCCCCTCCACTTT. This codes for CASSERGIFPLHF.

V gene TRBV19 combines with J gene TRBJ2-5; 8 nucleotides line up with TRBD2. The germline CDR1 and CDR2 sequences are LNHDA and SQIVND (reference sequence). This CDR3 has 14 residues. With V trimmed by 7 bases and J by 5 bases, 9 bases remained unmatched. As DNA, the CDR3 is TGTGCCAGTACCCCAAATACGGGGGGGGAGACCCAGTACTTC. It translates to CASTPNTGGETQYF.

J is TRBJ1-5 and V is TRBV29-1; D might be TRBD1 (5 bases). Per germline, CDR1 SQVTM and CDR2 ANQGSEA. This CDR3 region has 14 residues. V shed 7 bases and J shed 2 bases, with 15 bases lying between them. CDR3 sequence (DNA): TGCAGCGCCAGTAAAGGGGCAGGCAATCAGCCCCAGCATTTT. The encoded protein is CSASKGAGNQPQHF. Full variable domain (missing parts from reference TRBV29-1 and TRBJ1-5): SAVISQKPSRDICQRGTSLTIQCQVDSQVTMMFWYRQQPGQSLTLIATANQGSEATYESGFVIDKFPISRPNLTFSTLTVSNMSPEDSSIYLCSASKGAGNQPQHFGDGTRLSIL.

About this clone: The same CDR3 also results from other DNA sequences found in this sample. The CDR3: CASSISRDSSYEQYF. CDR3 DNA: TGTGCCAGTAGTATATCCCGGGACAGCTCCTACGAGCAGTACTTC. This chain connects TRBV19 to TRBJ2-7; 7 nucleotides line up with TRBD1. Trimming took 2 bases from V and 0 from J; bases not matched to a gene: 4. Germline V gives CDR1 LNHDA, CDR2 SQIVND (reference sequence). The CDR3 is made up of 15 amino acids.

The chain employs TRBV19 and TRBJ2-1; TRBD1 might be the D (6 bases). The germline CDR1 and CDR2 sequences are LNHDA and SQIVND (reference sequence). Trimming pared 3 bases from V and 5 bases from J, leaving 14 bases between. There are 15 residues in the CDR3. DNA for the CDR3: TGTGCCAGTAGTATCCAAGGACAGTCTAACAATGAGCAGTTCTTC. This translates into CASSIQGQSNNEQFF.

The chain links TRBV30 to TRBJ2-5; 15 nucleotides align to TRBD2. The germline CDR1 and CDR2 sequences are GTSNPN and SVGIG (reference sequence). V trimming: 3 bases; J trimming: 5 bases; junction bases outside the gene matches: 7. The CDR3 extends over 16 amino acids. CDR3 region: CAWSPGLAGGQETQYF. DNA of the CDR3: TGTGCCTGGAGCCCAGGACTAGCGGGAGGGCAGGAGACCCAGTACTTC. Together with reference TRBV30 and TRBJ2-5, the CDR3 gives the full variable domain: SQTIHQWPATLVQPVGSPLSLECTVEGTSNPNLYWYRQAAGRGLQLLFYSVGIGQISSEVPQNLSASRPQDRQFILSSKKLLLSDSGFYLCAWSPGLAGGQETQYFGPGTRLLVL.

V gene TRBV7-8 combines with J gene TRBJ2-7, with 11 bases lining up with TRBD1. The V gene end was trimmed by 5 bases and the J gene end by 5 bases; junction bases not matched to a gene: 8. The CDR3 sequence is 15 residues long. Looked up from germline, CDR1 is SGHVS and CDR2 is FQNEAQ. The CDR3 region is CASSARDRGSHEQYF. In DNA form, the CDR3 reads TGTGCCAGCAGCGCCCGGGACAGGGGGTCTCACGAGCAGTACTTC.

This clone occurred once. The J gene is TRBJ2-1, the V gene TRBV28, with 8 nucleotides matching TRBD2. Looked up from germline, CDR1 is MDHEN and CDR2 is SYDVKM. V dropped 6 bases and J dropped 4; count of bases not matched to a gene: 11. The CDR3 length is 16 residues. CDR3 DNA: TGTGCCAGCAGGGGCGGGAGGCTGCCTATTTACAATGAGCAGTTCTTC. It yields the protein CASRGGRLPIYNEQFF.

The V gene is TRBV27, the J gene TRBJ1-6, with 10 positions matching TRBD1. The CDR3 length is 16 residues. Looked up from germline, CDR1 is MNHEY and CDR2 is SMNVEV (reference sequence). J lost 4 bases, V lost 7 bases, and 7 bases had no gene match. CDR3 amino acids: CASTPTGGAYNSPLHF. As DNA, the CDR3 is TGTGCCAGCACCCCGACAGGGGGCGCGTATAATTCACCCCTCCACTTT.

The chain has TRBV5-5 and TRBJ1-3; a possible D gene is TRBD1 (6 bases). Trimming removed 2 bases from V and 2 bases from J, with 11 bases in between. The CDR3 totals 15 residues. CDR1 SGHKS and CDR2 YYEKEE come from the germline V gene (reference sequence). The CDR3 nucleotides read TGTGCCAGCAGCTTACAGGGCTCCCCTGGAAACACCATATATTTT. Translation gives CASSLQGSPGNTIYF.

V is TRBV4-1 and J is TRBJ2-4; D remains unclear. The length of the CDR3 is 15 residues. Between the trimmed V and J ends, which lost 3 bases and 1 base, there was a span of 10 bases. CDR1 is MGHRA and CDR2 is YSYEKL in the germline V gene. For the CDR3, the DNA is TGCGCCAGCAGCCAGTCCCATTTGGCCAAAAACATTCAGTACTTC. Protein sequence: CASSQSHLAKNIQYF.

This sequence joins TRBV4-3 and TRBJ1-3; possible D gene TRBD1, 6 bases. Trimming took 3 bases from V and 0 from J, leaving 9 bases between them. Germline-derived CDR1 and CDR2 are LGHNA and YSLEER. The CDR3 has 15 residues. The CDR3 DNA is TGCGCCAGCAGCCACACAGGGTACTCTGGAAACACCATATATTTT. It translates to CASSHTGYSGNTIYF.

The CDR3 region is CASSFRGHTDTQYF. The CDR3 region has the DNA TGTGCCAGCAGTTTTAGGGGTCACACAGATACGCAGTATTTT. The chain joins TRBV27 to TRBJ2-3, with D perhaps TRBD1 (5 bases). CDR1 and CDR2 from the germline V gene are MNHEY and SMNVEV (reference sequence). This CDR3 is 14 amino acids long. V lost 3 bases to trimming and J lost 2 bases, with 9 bases between them.